The 21 T cell receptor beta chains listed next were all sequenced from one sample in a study of regulatory dendritic cells for organ transplantation. Sequencing was performed with immunoSEQ multiplex PCR; in TCRdb, only in-frame clones are kept and a portion is missing. The data show roughly 28,000 clones, around 83% seen once. Sequencing was performed on naive CD4+ T cells from blood. The subset is: CD45RA+ naive T cells. The receptor set was obtained from a human donor in good health.

This sequence joins TRBV4-2 and TRBJ2-7; 10 bases line up with TRBD2. The CDR3 runs to 15 residues. Germline CDR1 is LGHNA and CDR2 is YNFKEQ. V dropped 5 bases and J dropped 2; count of bases not matched to a gene: 6. CDR3 sequence (DNA): TGTGCCAGCAGCTCCTCTAGCGGGGGACCCTACGAGCAGTACTTC. This translates into CASSSSSGGPYEQYF.

The J gene is TRBJ1-1, the V gene TRBV2; D might be TRBD1 (6 bases). This CDR3 is 15 amino acids long. Deletions cut 4 bases from V and 4 bases from J, with 16 bases between. Germline V gene lookup returns CDR1 SNHLY and CDR2 FYNNEI. The CDR3 nucleotides are TGTGCCAGCAGTGTCGATCAGGGGCGGACCACTGAAGCTTTCTTT. Its translation is CASSVDQGRTTEAFF.

V usage is TRBV9 and J usage is TRBJ1-1; 7 bases match TRBD1. This CDR3 region has 14 residues. Germline V gene lookup returns CDR1 SGDLS and CDR2 YYNGEE. Trimming removed 5 bases from V and 9 bases from J; junction bases left unmatched: 13. The CDR3 sequence: CASSPRTGDGKAFF. In DNA form, the CDR3 reads TGTGCCAGCAGTCCTAGGACAGGAGATGGGAAAGCTTTCTTT.

The chain combines TRBV18 with TRBJ2-7, with 7 nucleotides matching TRBD2. Per germline, CDR1 KGHSH and CDR2 LQKENI. V lost 5 bases to trimming and J lost 5 bases; unmatched junction nucleotides: 6. The CDR3 has 13 amino acids. As DNA, the CDR3 is TGTGCCAGCTCAGTCAATGGGGGGGACGAGCAGTACTTC. Encoded protein: CASSVNGGDEQYF. The complete variable domain, with remaining parts taken from reference TRBV18 and TRBJ2-7, reads NAGVMQNPRHLVRRRGQEARLRCSPMKGHSHVYWYRQLPEEGLKFMVYLQKENIIDESGMPKERFSAEFPKEGPSILRIQQVVRGDSAAYFCASSVNGGDEQYFGPGTRLTVT.

J is TRBJ1-1 and V is TRBV5-1; TRBD1 matches 7 bases. The germline gives CDR1 SGHRS, CDR2 YFSETQ. J was trimmed by 0 bases and V by 0 bases; bases with no gene match: 2. CDR3 length equals 15 residues. CDR3 protein: CASSLVTGLNTEAFF. The CDR3 DNA reads as TGCGCCAGCAGCTTGGTGACAGGGCTGAACACTGAAGCTTTCTTT. Combining the CDR3 with reference TRBV5-1 and TRBJ1-1 gives the whole variable domain KAGVTQTPRYLIKTRGQQVTLSCSPISGHRSVSWYQQTPGQGLQFLFEYFSETQRNKGNFPGRFSGRQFSNSRSEMNVSTLELGDSALYLCASSLVTGLNTEAFFGQGTRLTVV.

The chain recombines TRBV29-1 with TRBJ2-7; 8 nucleotides line up with TRBD1. The trim removed 7 bases at V and 7 bases at J, leaving 12 bases unmatched. This CDR3 is 13 amino acids long. CDR1 and CDR2 (germline): SQVTM, ANQGSEA. CDR3 region: CSARGQGAKEQYF. The CDR3 DNA reads as TGCAGCGCCCGGGGCCAGGGGGCGAAAGAGCAGTACTTC.

The chain has TRBV4-1 and TRBJ1-6, with TRBD1 as a possible D gene (6 bases). Trimming removed 1 base at V and 10 bases at J, with 14 bases between. Germline CDR1 reads MGHRA; CDR2 reads YSYEKL. The CDR3 consists of 15 residues. The CDR3 loop reads CASSQGQAGLSPLHF. DNA of the CDR3: TGCGCCAGCAGCCAAGGACAGGCCGGCTTATCACCCCTCCACTTT.

V usage is TRBV23-1 and J usage is TRBJ2-2; the D gene is possibly TRBD1 (7 bases). TRBV23-1 is classed as an ORF, of uncertain function. The CDR3 sequence is 16 residues long. V was pared by 3 bases and J by 5 bases, with 16 bases between. This chain's CDR3 is CASSQRRGRDTGELFF. The CDR3 DNA sequence: TGCGCCAGCAGTCAGCGGAGGGGGCGTGATACCGGGGAGCTGTTTTTT.

The chain links TRBV5-4 to TRBJ2-3; D is ambiguous. The CDR3 loop spans 14 amino acids. Trimming removed 4 bases from V and 0 bases from J, with 9 bases in between. Per the germline V gene, CDR1 is SGHNT and CDR2 is YYREEE (reference sequence). CDR3 protein: CASSLETSTDTQYF. CDR3 coding DNA: TGTGCCAGCAGCCTAGAGACTAGCACAGATACGCAGTATTTT.

The count of this clone is one. The V and J genes are TRBV9 and TRBJ1-3; 10 nucleotides agree with TRBD1. Germline loops: CDR1 SGDLS, CDR2 YYNGEE. V was pared by 3 bases and J by 1 base, with 7 bases of the junction left unmatched. The CDR3 runs 17 residues. The CDR3 DNA reads TGTGCCAGCAGCGCCGGGACAGGGGCGACATCTGGAAACACCATATATTTT. Protein sequence: CASSAGTGATSGNTIYF.

DNA for the CDR3: TGCGCCAGCAGCTTCCAATCCCCGGGACAGGGGCTCTATGAGCAGTTCTTC. Translating gives CASSFQSPGQGLYEQFF. The V call is TRBV5-1, the J call TRBJ2-1; 10 nucleotides line up with TRBD1. There are 17 residues in the CDR3. The V and J ends lost 2 bases and 8 bases, in that order; junction bases with no gene match: 13. Germline V gene lookup returns CDR1 SGHRS and CDR2 YFSETQ.

This clone was detected only once. The chain carries TRBV29-1 and TRBJ2-1; 10 positions match TRBD2. The CDR3 loop spans 14 amino acids. Germline CDR1 is SQVTM and CDR2 is ANQGSEA. Losses at the gene ends were 3 bases for V and 10 bases for J; bases not matched to a gene: 9. The CDR3 loop is CSVDTSGARGEQFF. Here the CDR3 DNA reads TGCAGCGTTGACACTAGCGGGGCGAGAGGGGAGCAGTTCTTC.

The chain uses TRBV5-1 and TRBJ1-4, with D possibly matching TRBD1 (6 bases). Deletions cut 2 bases from V and 1 base from J, with 12 bases between. The germline gives CDR1 SGHRS, CDR2 YFSETQ. This CDR3 comprises 16 residues. DNA of the CDR3: TGCGCCAGCAGCTTTCTTTCAGGGGTAACTAATGAAAAACTGTTTTTT. Translating it yields CASSFLSGVTNEKLFF.

The rearrangement links TRBV6-1 to TRBJ1-3; tentative D call: TRBD1 (6 bases). CDR1 MNHNS and CDR2 SASEGT come from the germline V gene. CDR3 size: 15 residues. Trimming removed 6 bases at V and 0 bases at J, with 12 bases between. CDR3 nucleotides: TGTGCCAGCAGGGCAGGGGCAAGCTCTGGAAACACCATATATTTT. This gives the protein CASRAGASSGNTIYF.

The chain couples TRBV5-4 to TRBJ1-4; a possible D gene is TRBD1 (6 bases). This CDR3 is 16 amino acids long. The V end was cut by 4 bases, the J end by 0 bases, with 13 bases between. Germline lookup yields CDR1 SGHNT and CDR2 YYREEE (reference sequence). CDR3 sequence: CASSRDTLATNEKLFF. The CDR3 region has the DNA TGTGCCAGCAGCCGGGACACCCTTGCAACTAATGAAAAACTGTTTTTT.

This clone has a single count. The CDR3, as DNA: TGTGCCAGTAGTATAGGTCTAGCGGGGGGCCAAGAGACCCAGTACTTC. Its translation is CASSIGLAGGQETQYF. The J gene is TRBJ2-5, the V gene TRBV19; 11 positions agree with TRBD2. Germline CDR1 and CDR2: LNHDA and SQIVND (reference sequence). This CDR3 region has 16 residues. The trim removed 1 base at V and 1 base at J, leaving 2 bases unmatched. Together with reference TRBV19 and TRBJ2-5, the CDR3 gives the full variable domain: DGGITQSPKYLFRKEGQNVTLSCEQNLNHDAMYWYRQDPGQGLRLIYYSQIVNDFQKGDIAEGYSVSREKKESFPLTVTSAQKNPTAFYLCASSIGLAGGQETQYFGPGTRLLVL.

The chain links TRBV29-1 to TRBJ2-1; D not resolved. The CDR3 covers 11 residues. V was shortened by 4 bases and J by 8 bases, with 9 bases between the two germline ends. Germline CDR1 is SQVTM and CDR2 is ANQGSEA. CDR3 sequence: CSVAQVHEQFF. CDR3 sequence (DNA): TGCAGCGTTGCGCAGGTCCATGAGCAGTTCTTC.

The chain links TRBV7-2 to TRBJ1-6; perhaps TRBD1 as D (6 bases). Germline-derived CDR1 and CDR2 are SGHTA and FQGNSA. The CDR3 spans 15 residues. V lost 0 bases to trimming and J lost 9 bases, with 12 bases between them. The CDR3 spells CASSLAETGPSPLHF. The DNA for the CDR3 is TGTGCCAGCAGCTTAGCCGAGACAGGTCCTTCACCCCTCCACTTT.

This clone occurred once. The chain uses TRBV5-1 and TRBJ2-6; D unresolved. V was shortened by 0 bases and J by 4 bases, with 14 bases between the two germline ends. From germline, CDR1 is SGHRS and CDR2 YFSETQ. The CDR3 has 17 residues. The chain's CDR3 is CASSLASRVWGANVLTF. The CDR3, as DNA: TGCGCCAGCAGCTTGGCTAGTCGGGTGTGGGGGGCCAACGTCCTGACTTTC. Drawing the rest from reference TRBV5-1 and TRBJ2-6, the complete variable domain is KAGVTQTPRYLIKTRGQQVTLSCSPISGHRSVSWYQQTPGQGLQFLFEYFSETQRNKGNFPGRFSGRQFSNSRSEMNVSTLELGDSALYLCASSLASRVWGANVLTFGAGSRLTVL.

The chain carries TRBV6-6 and TRBJ1-5; weak D call: TRBD1 (5 bases). CDR3 length: 16 residues. V was pared by 0 bases and J by 0 bases, with 9 bases between. CDR1 is MNHNY, CDR2 SVGAGI, per germline (reference sequence). CDR3 in amino acids: CASSYSGGDSNQPQHF. DNA for the CDR3: TGTGCCAGCAGTTACTCGGGGGGGGATAGCAATCAGCCCCAGCATTTT.

This chain connects TRBV5-6 to TRBJ1-5; 10 bases map to TRBD1. This CDR3 spans 14 amino acids. After removal of 4 bases from V and 5 bases from J, the junction contained 3 bases not matched to a gene. CDR1 and CDR2 from the germline V gene are SGHDT and YYEEEE. CDR3 coding DNA: TGTGCCAGCAGCGCCGGGACAGGGGATCAGCCCCAGCATTTT. This gives the protein CASSAGTGDQPQHF.